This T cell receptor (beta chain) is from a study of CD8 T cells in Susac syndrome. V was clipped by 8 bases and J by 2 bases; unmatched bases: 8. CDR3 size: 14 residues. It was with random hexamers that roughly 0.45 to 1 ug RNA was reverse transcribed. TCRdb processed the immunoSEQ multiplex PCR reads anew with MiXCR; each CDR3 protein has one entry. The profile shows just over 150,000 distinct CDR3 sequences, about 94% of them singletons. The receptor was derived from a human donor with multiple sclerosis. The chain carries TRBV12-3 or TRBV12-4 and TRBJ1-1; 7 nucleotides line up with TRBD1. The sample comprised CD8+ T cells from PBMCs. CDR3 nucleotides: TGTGCCAGCCTTAGAACAGGGGCAAACACTGAAGCTTTCTTT. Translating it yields CASLRTGANTEAFF.